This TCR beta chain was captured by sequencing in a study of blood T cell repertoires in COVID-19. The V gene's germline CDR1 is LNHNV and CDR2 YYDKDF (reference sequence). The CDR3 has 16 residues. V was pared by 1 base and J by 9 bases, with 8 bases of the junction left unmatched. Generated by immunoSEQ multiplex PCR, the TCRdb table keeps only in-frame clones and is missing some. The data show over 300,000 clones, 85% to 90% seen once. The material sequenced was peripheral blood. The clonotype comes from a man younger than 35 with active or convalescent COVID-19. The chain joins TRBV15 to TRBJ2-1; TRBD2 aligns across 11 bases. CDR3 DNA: TGTGCCACCAGCAGAGCAATAGCGGGGGGGCCGGGTGAGCAGTTCTTC. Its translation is CATSRAIAGGPGEQFF.